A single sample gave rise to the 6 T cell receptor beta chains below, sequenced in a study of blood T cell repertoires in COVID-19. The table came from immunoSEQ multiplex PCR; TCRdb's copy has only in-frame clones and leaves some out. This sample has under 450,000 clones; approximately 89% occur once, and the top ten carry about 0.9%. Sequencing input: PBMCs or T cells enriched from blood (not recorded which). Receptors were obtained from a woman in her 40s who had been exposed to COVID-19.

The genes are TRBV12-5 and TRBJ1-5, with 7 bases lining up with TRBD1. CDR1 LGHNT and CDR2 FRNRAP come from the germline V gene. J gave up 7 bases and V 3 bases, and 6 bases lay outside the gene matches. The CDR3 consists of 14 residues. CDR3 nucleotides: TGTGCTAGTGGTTTTTCACAGGGGTACCAGCCCCAGCATTTT. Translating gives CASGFSQGYQPQHF.

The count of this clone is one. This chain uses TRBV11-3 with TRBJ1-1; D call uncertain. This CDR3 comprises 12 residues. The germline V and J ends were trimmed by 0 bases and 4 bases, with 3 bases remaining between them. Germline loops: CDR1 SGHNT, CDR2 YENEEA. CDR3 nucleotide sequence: TGTGCCAGCAGCTTAGATCGCACTGAAGCTTTCTTT. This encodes CASSLDRTEAFF.

CDR3 loop: CASRSNLQNTEAFF. CDR3 DNA: TGTGCCAGCAGGTCCAATTTACAGAACACTGAAGCTTTCTTT. The rearrangement joins TRBV6-5 to TRBJ1-1; D gene uncertain. The CDR3 loop spans 14 amino acids. Germline CDR1 is MNHEY and CDR2 is SVGAGI. V was clipped by 6 bases and J by 1 base, with 12 bases between them.

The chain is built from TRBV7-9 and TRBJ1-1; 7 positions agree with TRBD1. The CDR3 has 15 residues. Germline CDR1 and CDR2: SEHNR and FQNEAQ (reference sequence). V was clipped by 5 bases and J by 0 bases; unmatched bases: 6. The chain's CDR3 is CASSIDRALNTEAFF. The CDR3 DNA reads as TGTGCCAGCAGCATCGACAGGGCTCTGAACACTGAAGCTTTCTTT.

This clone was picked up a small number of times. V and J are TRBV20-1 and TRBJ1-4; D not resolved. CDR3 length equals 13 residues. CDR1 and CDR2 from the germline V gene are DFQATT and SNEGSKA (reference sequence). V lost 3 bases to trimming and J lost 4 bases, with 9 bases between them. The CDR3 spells CSASTRNNEKLFF. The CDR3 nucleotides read TGCAGTGCTAGTACTAGGAATAATGAAAAACTGTTTTTT.

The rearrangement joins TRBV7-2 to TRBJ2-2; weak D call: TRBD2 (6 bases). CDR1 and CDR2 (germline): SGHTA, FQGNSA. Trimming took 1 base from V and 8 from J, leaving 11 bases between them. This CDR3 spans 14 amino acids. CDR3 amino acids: CASSLDGGAGELFF. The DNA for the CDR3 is TGTGCCAGCAGCTTAGACGGGGGAGCGGGGGAGCTGTTTTTT.